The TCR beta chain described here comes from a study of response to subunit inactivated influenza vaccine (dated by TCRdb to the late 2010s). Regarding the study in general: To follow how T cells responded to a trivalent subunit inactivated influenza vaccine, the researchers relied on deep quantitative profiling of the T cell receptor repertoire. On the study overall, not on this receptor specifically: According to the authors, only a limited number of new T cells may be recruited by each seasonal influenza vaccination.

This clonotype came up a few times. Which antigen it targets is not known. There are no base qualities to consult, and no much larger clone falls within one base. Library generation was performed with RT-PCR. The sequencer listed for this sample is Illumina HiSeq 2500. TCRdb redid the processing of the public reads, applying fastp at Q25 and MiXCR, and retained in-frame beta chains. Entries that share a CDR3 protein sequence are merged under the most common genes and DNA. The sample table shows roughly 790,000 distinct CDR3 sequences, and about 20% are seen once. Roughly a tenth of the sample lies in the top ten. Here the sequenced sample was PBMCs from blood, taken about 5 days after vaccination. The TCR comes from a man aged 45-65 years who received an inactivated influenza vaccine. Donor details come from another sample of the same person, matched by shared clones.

The nucleotide sequence is given as TGTGCCAGCAGCCCACTCAGCGGCTCCTACAATGAGCAGTTCTTC. This encodes CASSPLSGSYNEQFF. Rearrangement joined TRBV9 to TRBJ2-1; TRBD2 is a possible D gene, resting on 5 matching bases. From the germline V gene, CDR1 is SGDLS and CDR2 is YYNGEE. V drops 4 bases and J drops 0 bases, leaving 11 bases in between. The CDR3 covers 15 residues, taking in both the cysteine and the phenylalanine. The retained sequence is limited to the CDR3, 45 bases, with the frame set at the first base.